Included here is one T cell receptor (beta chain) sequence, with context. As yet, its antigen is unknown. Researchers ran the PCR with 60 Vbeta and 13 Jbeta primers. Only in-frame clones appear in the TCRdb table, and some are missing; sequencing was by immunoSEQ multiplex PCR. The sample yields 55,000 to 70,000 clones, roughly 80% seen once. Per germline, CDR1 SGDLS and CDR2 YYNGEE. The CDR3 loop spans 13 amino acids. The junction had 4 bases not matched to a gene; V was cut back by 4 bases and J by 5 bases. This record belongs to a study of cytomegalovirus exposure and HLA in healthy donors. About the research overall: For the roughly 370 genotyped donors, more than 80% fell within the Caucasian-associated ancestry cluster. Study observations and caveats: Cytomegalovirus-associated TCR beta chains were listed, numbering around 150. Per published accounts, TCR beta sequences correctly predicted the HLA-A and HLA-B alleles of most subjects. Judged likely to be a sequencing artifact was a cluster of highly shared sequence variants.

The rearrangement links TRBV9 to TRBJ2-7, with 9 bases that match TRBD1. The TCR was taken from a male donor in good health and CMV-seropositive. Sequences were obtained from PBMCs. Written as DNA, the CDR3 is TGTGCCAGCAGCATAGGGACAGGGAACGAGCAGTACTTC. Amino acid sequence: CASSIGTGNEQYF.